This note documents a single T cell receptor (beta chain) sequence. Antigen: not known. These data come from a study of shared clonotypes between healthy human individuals. Study context: Per donor, CD8 memory used one plate, CD8 naive used two, CD4 memory used three and CD4 naive used three.

Overall study results and limits: Incomplete sequencing of sorted subsets was indicated by rarefaction despite large depth. Sharing across four donors was seen in 4.5% to 6.5% of naive CD4 clonotypes.

Selected positively for CCR7 and CD45RO-negative, naive CD8 cells excluded terminally differentiated effector memory CD45RA+ cells. Using immunoSEQ multiplex PCR, the repertoire was profiled, and TCRdb retains in-frame clones only, with some absent. The sample gives 550,000 to 750,000 clones, around 95% of which show up once; less than 0.13% is in the top ten. The TCR was taken from a woman younger than 45 in good health. Sequencing used naive CD8+ T cells sorted from blood.

The CDR3 sequence: CASSSLGLAGTRSYEQYF. The DNA for the CDR3 is TGTGCCAGCAGCTCCCTGGGACTAGCGGGAACACGGTCCTACGAGCAGTACTTC. This chain uses TRBV5-4 with TRBJ2-7; 13 bases align to TRBD2. The V and J ends lost 3 bases and 1 base, in that order; junction bases with no gene match: 10. CDR1 and CDR2 from the germline V gene are SGHNT and YYREEE (reference sequence). This CDR3 contains 18 residues.